The 16 T cell receptor beta chains in this list originate from one sample, sequenced in a study of early T cells in non-severe SARS-CoV-2 infection. MiXCR was run by TCRdb on the 5' RACE reads, yielding one entry per CDR3 protein. The sample contains tens of thousands of distinct CDR3 sequences, 4% to 5% of which appear only once. The specimen was whole blood. These receptor sequences come from an adult who was a healthcare worker with PCR-confirmed SARS-CoV-2 infection or an uninfected control (not recorded which).

The sample holds many counts of this clonotype. The CDR3 sequence is CASSQAGTGGEFQPQHF. The CDR3 bases are TGCGCCAGCAGCCAGGCCGGGACAGGGGGCGAATTTCAGCCCCAGCATTTT. The chain carries TRBV4-3 and TRBJ1-5, with 12 bases matching TRBD1. Germline V gene lookup returns CDR1 LGHNA and CDR2 YSLEER. V was pared by 3 bases and J by 6 bases, with 9 bases of the junction left unmatched. The CDR3 contains 17 residues.

This clonotype was seen at least ten times. The CDR3 DNA is TGTGCCACCGATCCGGGGCTAAGAGGGGACGAGCAGTACTTC. It specifies CATDPGLRGDEQYF. The chain has TRBV10-3 and TRBJ2-7; perhaps D is TRBD1 or TRBD2 (5 bases each). The CDR3 extends over 14 amino acids. V lost 10 bases and J lost 5, with 21 bases in between. The germline V gene has CDR1 ENHRY and CDR2 SYGVKD.

The chain uses TRBV10-3 and TRBJ1-1; 7 bases fit TRBD1. This CDR3 is built from 14 residues. Per germline, CDR1 ENHRY and CDR2 SYGVKD. Losses at the gene ends were 7 bases for V and 0 bases for J; bases not matched to a gene: 5. The CDR3 is CAIKGQSMNTEAFF. Written as DNA, the CDR3 is TGTGCCATCAAGGGACAGAGCATGAACACTGAAGCTTTCTTT.

This clonotype came up many times. The genes are TRBV14 and TRBJ2-7; the D is unclear. Per the germline V gene, CDR1 is SGHDN and CDR2 is FVKESK. This CDR3 has 14 residues. Deletions cut 1 base from V and 3 bases from J, with 10 bases between. The CDR3 sequence: CASSQGAKSYEQYF. Written as DNA, the CDR3 is TGTGCCAGCAGCCAAGGGGCCAAGAGCTACGAGCAGTACTTC.

This clonotype showed up many times. The junction departs from the called germline gene at one end, perhaps through a read error. V gene TRBV19 combines with J gene TRBJ2-7; no firm D call. Looked up from germline, CDR1 is LNHDA and CDR2 is SQIVND (reference sequence). This CDR3 contains 14 residues. CDR3 amino acids: CASSGQEDSNEQYF. CDR3 DNA sequence: TGTGCCAGTAGTGGCCAAGAAGACTCCAACGAGCAGTACTTC.

There are many counts of this clonotype. V gene TRBV7-2 combines with J gene TRBJ2-2, with TRBD2 matching over 7 bases. Germline V lookup: CDR1 SGHTA, CDR2 FQGNSA. V gave up 6 bases and J gave up 3 bases; unmatched junction bases: 7. The CDR3 sequence is 15 residues long. CDR3 amino acids: CASRRTSVDTGELFF. CDR3 bases: TGTGCCAGCAGGCGTACTAGCGTGGACACCGGGGAGCTGTTTTTT.

This clonotype was seen at least ten times. The gene calls are TRBV9 and TRBJ2-7; 10 bases agree with TRBD2. Germline V gives CDR1 SGDLS, CDR2 YYNGEE. The CDR3 contains 14 residues. After removal of 3 bases from V and 2 bases from J, the junction contained 2 bases not matched to a gene. The DNA of the CDR3 is TGTGCCAGCAGCGGTAGCGGGAGGCCCTACGAGCAGTACTTC. Protein sequence: CASSGSGRPYEQYF. Using reference TRBV9 and TRBJ2-7 for the parts outside the CDR3, the full variable domain is DSGVTQTPKHLITATGQRVTLRCSPRSGDLSVYWYQQSLDQGLQFLIQYYNGEERAKGNILERFSAQQFPDLHSELNLSSLELGDSALYFCASSGSGRPYEQYFGPGTRLTVT.

The chain combines TRBV7-9 with TRBJ1-6; D uncertain. Between the trimmed V and J ends, which lost 4 bases and 10 bases, there was a span of 14 bases. The CDR3 loop spans 14 amino acids. Germline V gives CDR1 SEHNR, CDR2 FQNEAQ (reference sequence). CDR3 in amino acids: CASSSQTAESPLHF. DNA for the CDR3: TGTGCCAGCAGCTCCCAGACTGCCGAGTCACCCCTCCACTTT.

With respect to this clonotype: A clone one base away is much larger, so this may be a read error. This sequence joins TRBV29-1 and TRBJ2-7, with D possibly matching TRBD2 (5 bases). Trimming cost V 5 bases and J 1 base, with 12 bases left between them. The CDR3 contains 13 residues. Germline V gene lookup returns CDR1 SQVTM and CDR2 ANQGSEA. The DNA for the CDR3 is TGCAGCGTTTCCGGGATACATTCCTACGAGCAGTACTTC. It is translated as CSVSGIHSYEQYF.

This clonotype appeared many times. V gene TRBV7-2 combines with J gene TRBJ2-1; tentatively, D is TRBD2 (6 bases). From germline, CDR1 is SGHTA and CDR2 FQGNSA. The CDR3 runs 14 residues. Trimming cost V 2 bases and J 5 bases, with 10 bases left between them. CDR3 loop: CASSLSWGDNEQFF. The CDR3 DNA reads TGTGCCAGCAGCTTATCATGGGGGGACAATGAGCAGTTCTTC.

This clonotype occurred many times. The chain joins TRBV27 to TRBJ2-5; D unresolved. Per germline, CDR1 MNHEY and CDR2 SMNVEV (reference sequence). The CDR3 covers 13 residues. Trimming shortened V by 5 bases and J by 5 bases, and 12 bases separated the two germline ends. The CDR3 coding sequence is TGTGCCAGCAGTCGGGTGGTCCAGGAGACCCAGTACTTC. Residues: CASSRVVQETQYF.

The rearrangement uses TRBV3-1 and TRBJ2-3; D may be TRBD1 (6 bases). The CDR3 is made up of 16 amino acids. V dropped 4 bases and J dropped 0 bases, with 14 bases sitting between them. CDR1 and CDR2 (germline): LGHDT, YNNKEL (reference sequence). CDR3 DNA: TGTGCCAGCAGCCCACTAGGGGGTCCTAGCACAGATACGCAGTATTTT. Translating gives CASSPLGGPSTDTQYF.

This clonotype showed up just a few times. The chain recombines TRBV5-6 with TRBJ1-4, with 9 positions matching TRBD1. V lost 2 bases and J lost 8; bases outside the gene matches: 4. The CDR3 contains 14 residues. Germline V gene sequence: CDR1 SGHDT, CDR2 YYEEEE. For the CDR3, the DNA is TGTGCCAGCAGCTTCCGGGACAGGGAAGAAAAACTGTTTTTT. This encodes CASSFRDREEKLFF.

In its sample, this clonotype was seen many times. The chain joins TRBV5-1 to TRBJ2-2, with D uncertain. In germline, CDR1 is SGHRS, CDR2 YFSETQ. The CDR3 sequence is 17 residues long. V was trimmed by 0 bases and J by 4 bases, leaving 16 bases between them. CDR3 loop: CASSLANGLYGTGELFF. CDR3 sequence (DNA): TGCGCCAGCAGCTTGGCCAACGGGTTGTATGGCACCGGGGAGCTGTTTTTT.

This clonotype was seen ten or more times. The V call is TRBV5-1, the J call TRBJ1-1; D not resolved. Germline V gives CDR1 SGHRS, CDR2 YFSETQ. V lost 0 bases and J lost 6, with 9 bases in between. There are 13 residues in the CDR3. The CDR3 DNA sequence: TGCGCCAGCAGCTTGGAGGACCCGGCTGAAGCTTTCTTT. It encodes CASSLEDPAEAFF.

V usage is TRBV7-9 and J usage is TRBJ2-7; a possible D gene is TRBD2 (5 bases). The CDR3 sequence is 13 residues long. Germline CDR1 and CDR2: SEHNR and FQNEAQ (reference sequence). The V end lost 1 base, the J end lost 5 bases, and 9 bases lay between the germline ends. CDR3 in amino acids: CASSLVPGNEQYF. The CDR3 nucleotides are TGTGCCAGCAGCTTAGTTCCCGGGAACGAGCAGTACTTC.